These T cell receptor beta chains were read from a single sample in a study of blood T cell repertoires in COVID-19. Data came from immunoSEQ multiplex PCR; TCRdb stores just in-frame clones and leaves some out. This repertoire shows approximately 170,000 clones, roughly 86% found once; its top ten account for 2.5% to 3%. The sequenced sample consisted of peripheral blood. Every receptor here comes from a woman aged 80 or over with COVID-19, enrolled during active disease. The CDR3 runs from the conserved cysteine through the conserved F or W. The order of the fields is clone size, V gene, J gene, D gene, CDR3 protein, CDR3 DNA. The D gene is left open where the match is weak. Only some rows state a clone size, as once, few, many or a class for expanded clones.

clone_size: -
v_call: TRBV7-2
j_call: TRBJ1-2
d_call: -
cdr3_aa: CASSLARYGYTF
cdr3_nt: TGTGCCAGCAGCTTAGCTAGATATGGCTACACCTTC

clone_size: -
v_call: TRBV6-5
j_call: TRBJ1-1
d_call: -
cdr3_aa: CASSYSHRSNTEAFF
cdr3_nt: TGTGCCAGCAGTTACTCGCACAGGTCGAACACTGAAGCTTTCTTT

clone_size: -
v_call: TRBV5-1
j_call: TRBJ2-7
d_call: TRBD2
cdr3_aa: CASSLGTSGKGEQYF
cdr3_nt: TGCGCCAGCAGCTTGGGGACTAGCGGGAAGGGTGAGCAGTACTTC

clone_size: -
v_call: TRBV19
j_call: TRBJ2-3
d_call: TRBD2
cdr3_aa: CASRASGSLTDTQYF
cdr3_nt: TGTGCCAGTAGGGCTAGCGGGAGCCTCACAGATACGCAGTATTTT

clone_size: -
v_call: TRBV6-5
j_call: TRBJ2-3
d_call: TRBD1
cdr3_aa: CASSYERQGSTDTQYF
cdr3_nt: TGTGCCAGCAGTTACGAAAGACAGGGGAGCACAGATACGCAGTATTTT

clone_size: -
v_call: TRBV4-2
j_call: TRBJ1-1
d_call: -
cdr3_aa: CASSQPTGTGTTEAFF
cdr3_nt: TGTGCCAGCAGCCAACCCACAGGGACGGGTACCACTGAAGCTTTCTTT

clone_size: once
v_call: TRBV28
j_call: TRBJ2-1
d_call: TRBD2
cdr3_aa: CATLPSGAGGYNEQFF
cdr3_nt: TGTGCCACCCTTCCCTCAGGAGCGGGAGGCTACAATGAGCAGTTCTTC

clone_size: -
v_call: TRBV18
j_call: TRBJ1-4
d_call: -
cdr3_aa: CASSHGGGSNEKLFF
cdr3_nt: TGTGCCAGCTCCCACGGCGGGGGAAGCAATGAAAAACTGTTTTTT

clone_size: -
v_call: TRBV5-1
j_call: TRBJ1-2
d_call: -
cdr3_aa: CASSLSPGLYNYGYTF
cdr3_nt: TGCGCCAGCAGCTTATCCCCGGGACTGTATAACTATGGCTACACCTTC

clone_size: -
v_call: TRBV18
j_call: TRBJ1-5
d_call: -
cdr3_aa: CASTQGVSNQPQHF
cdr3_nt: TGTGCCAGCACCCAAGGGGTGAGCAATCAGCCCCAGCATTTT

clone_size: -
v_call: TRBV19
j_call: TRBJ2-6
d_call: TRBD1
cdr3_aa: CASSKDDRAFFGANVLTF
cdr3_nt: TGTGCCAGTAGTAAGGACGACAGGGCTTTTTTTGGGGCCAACGTCCTGACTTTC

clone_size: -
v_call: TRBV4-2
j_call: TRBJ2-7
d_call: -
cdr3_aa: CASSQDLQGSGYEQYF
cdr3_nt: TGTGCCAGCAGCCAAGATCTTCAGGGTTCGGGCTACGAGCAGTACTTC

clone_size: -
v_call: TRBV19
j_call: TRBJ1-6
d_call: TRBD1
cdr3_aa: CASSPPRTGHNSPLHF
cdr3_nt: TGTGCCAGTAGTCCCCCTCGGACAGGTCATAATTCACCCCTCCACTTT

clone_size: -
v_call: TRBV7-2
j_call: TRBJ1-2
d_call: TRBD1
cdr3_aa: CASSLAPGQGFYGYTF
cdr3_nt: TGTGCCAGCAGCTTAGCGCCGGGACAGGGCTTCTATGGCTACACCTTC

clone_size: -
v_call: TRBV2
j_call: TRBJ2-5
d_call: TRBD2
cdr3_aa: CASRRTSGDKETQYF
cdr3_nt: TGTGCCAGCCGCCGGACTAGCGGGGACAAAGAGACCCAGTACTTC

clone_size: -
v_call: TRBV29-1
j_call: TRBJ2-3
d_call: TRBD2
cdr3_aa: CSLGRGGGVTSGSGTQYF
cdr3_nt: TGCAGCCTCGGGCGGGGTGGTGGGGTCACTAGCGGGAGCGGTACGCAGTATTTT

clone_size: once
v_call: TRBV28
j_call: TRBJ1-2
d_call: TRBD1
cdr3_aa: CASSFNYRDRGYGYTF
cdr3_nt: TGTGCCAGCAGTTTCAATTACCGGGACAGGGGCTATGGCTACACCTTC

clone_size: -
v_call: TRBV18
j_call: TRBJ1-2
d_call: TRBD1
cdr3_aa: CASSPITGGAGYGYTF
cdr3_nt: TGTGCCAGCTCACCGATAACAGGGGGCGCGGGCTATGGCTACACCTTC

clone_size: -
v_call: TRBV11-1
j_call: TRBJ2-1
d_call: TRBD2
cdr3_aa: CASSQRGWISYNEQFF
cdr3_nt: TGTGCCAGCAGCCAGCGGGGGTGGATCTCCTACAATGAGCAGTTCTTC

clone_size: -
v_call: TRBV19
j_call: TRBJ2-7
d_call: TRBD2
cdr3_aa: CASRTSGRALEQYF
cdr3_nt: TGTGCCAGTAGGACTAGCGGGAGGGCCTTGGAGCAGTACTTC

clone_size: -
v_call: TRBV29-1
j_call: TRBJ2-5
d_call: -
cdr3_aa: CSVEVVETQYF
cdr3_nt: TGCAGCGTTGAAGTCGTGGAGACCCAGTACTTC

clone_size: -
v_call: TRBV27
j_call: TRBJ2-7
d_call: TRBD2
cdr3_aa: CASRWARGGQYEQYF
cdr3_nt: TGTGCCAGCAGGTGGGCCCGGGGGGGCCAGTACGAGCAGTACTTC

clone_size: once
v_call: TRBV30
j_call: TRBJ2-7
d_call: -
cdr3_aa: CAWSVFGRGDHEQYF
cdr3_nt: TGTGCCTGGAGTGTATTCGGCAGGGGGGACCACGAGCAGTACTTC

clone_size: -
v_call: TRBV7-2
j_call: TRBJ2-1
d_call: -
cdr3_aa: CASSIDPRGEQFF
cdr3_nt: TGTGCCAGCAGCATCGACCCCCGCGGCGAGCAGTTCTTC

clone_size: -
v_call: TRBV9
j_call: TRBJ2-7
d_call: TRBD1
cdr3_aa: CASSPRQGVSYEQYF
cdr3_nt: TGTGCCAGCAGCCCGAGACAGGGGGTCTCCTACGAGCAGTACTTC

clone_size: -
v_call: TRBV7-3
j_call: TRBJ1-1
d_call: TRBD1
cdr3_aa: CASSPSTGTVNTEAFF
cdr3_nt: TGTGCCAGCAGCCCAAGCACCGGGACAGTGAACACTGAAGCTTTCTTT

clone_size: -
v_call: TRBV12-5
j_call: TRBJ1-1
d_call: -
cdr3_aa: CASGLEEGTEAFF
cdr3_nt: TGTGCTAGTGGTTTGGAGGAGGGGACTGAAGCTTTCTTT

clone_size: -
v_call: TRBV5-1
j_call: TRBJ2-3
d_call: -
cdr3_aa: CASSLYWGGTDTQYF
cdr3_nt: TGCGCCAGCAGCTTGTATTGGGGGGGCACAGATACGCAGTATTTT

clone_size: -
v_call: TRBV21-1
j_call: TRBJ2-1
d_call: -
cdr3_aa: CASSKESSREGGNEQFF
cdr3_nt: TGTGCCAGCAGCAAAGAGTCTAGCAGGGAGGGAGGGAATGAGCAGTTCTTC

clone_size: -
v_call: TRBV3-1/TRBV3-2
j_call: TRBJ1-6
d_call: TRBD1
cdr3_aa: CASSQTGQGLHF
cdr3_nt: TGTGCCAGCAGCCAGACCGGACAGGGGCTCCACTTT

clone_size: -
v_call: TRBV6-5
j_call: TRBJ2-7
d_call: -
cdr3_aa: CASSQSYEQYF
cdr3_nt: TGTGCCAGCAGCCAGTCCTACGAGCAGTACTTC

clone_size: -
v_call: TRBV6-5
j_call: TRBJ2-5
d_call: -
cdr3_aa: CASSYGATQETQYF
cdr3_nt: TGTGCCAGCAGTTACGGGGCTACCCAAGAGACCCAGTACTTC

clone_size: -
v_call: TRBV6-5
j_call: TRBJ2-1
d_call: TRBD1
cdr3_aa: CASSYSGTGAYNEQFF
cdr3_nt: TGTGCCAGCAGTTACTCGGGGACAGGGGCCTACAATGAGCAGTTCTTC

clone_size: -
v_call: TRBV6-5
j_call: TRBJ2-7
d_call: -
cdr3_aa: CASSTWTENYEQYF
cdr3_nt: TGTGCCAGCAGTACGTGGACAGAGAACTACGAGCAGTACTTC

clone_size: -
v_call: TRBV29-1
j_call: TRBJ2-7
d_call: -
cdr3_aa: CSAMDRGQPVSGGLSYEQYF
cdr3_nt: TGCAGCGCCATGGACAGGGGACAGCCAGTTAGCGGGGGGCTCTCCTACGAGCAGTACTTC

clone_size: -
v_call: TRBV18
j_call: TRBJ1-3
d_call: TRBD1
cdr3_aa: CASSPTGQPISGNTIYF
cdr3_nt: TGTGCCAGCTCACCGACGGGACAGCCAATCTCTGGAAACACCATATATTTT

clone_size: -
v_call: TRBV15
j_call: TRBJ1-6
d_call: -
cdr3_aa: CATSRAEGVGSPLHF
cdr3_nt: TGTGCCACCAGCAGGGCAGAAGGGGTCGGCTCACCCCTCCACTTT

clone_size: -
v_call: TRBV5-4
j_call: TRBJ2-7
d_call: TRBD1
cdr3_aa: CASSPGQGYYEQYF
cdr3_nt: TGTGCCAGCAGCCCTGGACAGGGATACTACGAGCAGTACTTC

clone_size: -
v_call: TRBV30
j_call: TRBJ1-5
d_call: TRBD1
cdr3_aa: CAWSTQGAQPQHF
cdr3_nt: TGTGCCTGGAGTACACAGGGGGCTCAGCCCCAGCATTTT

clone_size: -
v_call: TRBV30
j_call: TRBJ1-2
d_call: TRBD1
cdr3_aa: CAWRPSGQPYYGYTF
cdr3_nt: TGTGCCTGGAGACCGTCGGGACAGCCCTATTATGGCTACACCTTC

clone_size: once
v_call: TRBV19
j_call: TRBJ1-2
d_call: -
cdr3_aa: CASSIWARGIDLSNYGYTF
cdr3_nt: TGTGCCAGTAGTATATGGGCTCGGGGGATCGATTTATCTAACTATGGCTACACCTTC

clone_size: few
v_call: TRBV10-3
j_call: TRBJ2-7
d_call: TRBD2
cdr3_aa: CAISGLAGIYEQYF
cdr3_nt: TGTGCCATCAGTGGACTAGCGGGGATCTACGAGCAGTACTTC

clone_size: -
v_call: TRBV9
j_call: TRBJ2-1
d_call: -
cdr3_aa: CASSVFSGSSYNEQFF
cdr3_nt: TGTGCCAGCAGCGTTTTTAGCGGAAGCTCCTACAATGAGCAGTTCTTC

clone_size: -
v_call: TRBV11-2
j_call: TRBJ2-7
d_call: TRBD2
cdr3_aa: CASSLPPWGSGRTYEQYF
cdr3_nt: TGTGCCAGCAGCTTACCCCCGTGGGGGAGCGGGAGAACCTACGAGCAGTACTTC

clone_size: -
v_call: TRBV24-1
j_call: TRBJ2-2
d_call: -
cdr3_aa: CATSDIHITGELFF
cdr3_nt: TGTGCCACCAGTGATATCCACATCACCGGGGAGCTGTTTTTT

clone_size: few
v_call: TRBV5-6
j_call: TRBJ2-3
d_call: -
cdr3_aa: CASSLNAQTSTDTQYF
cdr3_nt: TGTGCCAGCAGCTTGAATGCTCAAACTAGCACAGATACGCAGTATTTT

clone_size: -
v_call: TRBV7-8
j_call: TRBJ2-1
d_call: -
cdr3_aa: CASAFGGFNNEQFF
cdr3_nt: TGTGCCAGCGCTTTTGGAGGGTTCAACAATGAGCAGTTCTTC

clone_size: -
v_call: TRBV19
j_call: TRBJ2-3
d_call: TRBD2
cdr3_aa: CASSMGGSTDTQYF
cdr3_nt: TGTGCCAGTAGTATGGGAGGGAGCACAGATACGCAGTATTTT

clone_size: -
v_call: TRBV5-4
j_call: TRBJ1-2
d_call: TRBD1
cdr3_aa: CASSLGAGGGYGYTF
cdr3_nt: TGTGCCAGCAGCTTGGGGGCAGGGGGCGGGTATGGCTACACCTTC

clone_size: -
v_call: TRBV6-6
j_call: TRBJ2-7
d_call: -
cdr3_aa: CASGSRGRYEQYF
cdr3_nt: TGTGCCAGCGGCTCCCGGGGGAGGTACGAGCAGTACTTC

clone_size: -
v_call: TRBV18
j_call: TRBJ2-1
d_call: TRBD1
cdr3_aa: CASSPTGGLHEQFF
cdr3_nt: TGTGCCAGCTCACCGACAGGGGGCCTACATGAGCAGTTCTTC

clone_size: -
v_call: TRBV21-1
j_call: TRBJ2-7
d_call: -
cdr3_aa: CASTLGSGTSYEQYF
cdr3_nt: TGTGCCAGCACCCTGGGTAGCGGGACCTCCTACGAGCAGTACTTC

clone_size: -
v_call: TRBV27
j_call: TRBJ1-2
d_call: -
cdr3_aa: CASSLRFAGAF
cdr3_nt: TGTGCCAGCAGTTTAAGGTTCGCGGGGGCCTTC

clone_size: -
v_call: TRBV7-7
j_call: TRBJ2-5
d_call: TRBD1
cdr3_aa: CASSLGGTGSETQYF
cdr3_nt: TGTGCTAGCAGCTTAGGAGGGACAGGGTCAGAGACCCAGTACTTC

clone_size: -
v_call: TRBV6-2/TRBV6-3
j_call: TRBJ2-5
d_call: -
cdr3_aa: CASSYGLYQETQYF
cdr3_nt: TGTGCCAGCAGTTACGGACTGTACCAAGAGACCCAGTACTTC

clone_size: -
v_call: TRBV6-6
j_call: TRBJ2-6
d_call: -
cdr3_aa: CASNLARGANVLTF
cdr3_nt: TGTGCCAGCAACTTGGCTAGGGGGGCCAACGTCCTGACTTTC

clone_size: -
v_call: TRBV9
j_call: TRBJ2-2
d_call: TRBD1
cdr3_aa: CASSLGQGEISGELFF
cdr3_nt: TGTGCCAGCAGCCTGGGACAGGGGGAAATTTCGGGGGAGCTGTTTTTT